In its sample, the clone carrying this T cell receptor (beta chain) was seen once. Other DNA sequences of this sample code for an identical CDR3. The data were obtained in a study of shared clonotypes between healthy human individuals. The V gene lost 1 base and the J gene lost 2 bases, with 9 bases spanning the gap. CDR3 length equals 14 residues. The V gene's germline CDR1 is LGHNA and CDR2 YSLEER. The table came from immunoSEQ multiplex PCR; TCRdb's copy has only in-frame clones and leaves some out. In the table there are over 2 million clones, over 85% of which are singletons. The V and J genes are TRBV4-3 and TRBJ2-7; D perhaps matches TRBD2 (5 bases). Sequencing used naive CD4+ T cells sorted from blood. Subset indicated: CD45RA+ positively selected. The receptor comes from a young man in good health. The CDR3 DNA reads as TGCGCCAGCAGCCAAGTCGCGGGTACCTACGAGCAGTACTTC. It codes for CASSQVAGTYEQYF.